The rows below give T cell receptor beta chains drawn from one sample of a study of T cells in Graves' hyperthyroidism and ophthalmopathy. TCRdb reprocessed the multiplex PCR reads with MiXCR, giving one entry per CDR3 protein. The sample lists about 680,000 distinct CDR3 sequences; just over 35% were seen once. The sample taken for sequencing was blood. The receptors originated from a woman aged 40 to 50 with Graves' hyperthyroidism. The CDR3 runs from the conserved cysteine through the conserved F or W. A D gene is named only where the DNA matches it firmly. Clone size, where shown, is once, few, many, or a class for clones that have expanded.

clone_size	v_call	j_call	d_call	cdr3_aa	cdr3_nt
few	TRBV20-1	TRBJ2-2	NA	CSARRAGKSTGELFF	TGCAGTGCTAGAAGGGCAGGGAAATCGACCGGGGAGCTGTTTTTT
few	TRBV4-3	TRBJ1-2	NA	CASSQDLAGRVYGYTF	TGCGCCAGCAGCCAAGATCTGGCGGGCAGGGTCTATGGCTACACCTTC
few	TRBV6-1	TRBJ1-5	TRBD1	CASSTSPGGNQPQHF	TGTGCCAGCAGTACCTCCCCAGGGGGAAATCAGCCCCAGCATTTT
few	TRBV3-1	TRBJ2-5	TRBD2	CASSQGSGGGETQYF	TGTGCCAGCAGCCAAGGTAGCGGGGGCGGAGAGACCCAGTACTTC
few	TRBV6-5	TRBJ1-6	TRBD1	CASSRDRAYSPLHF	TGTGCCAGCAGTCGGGACAGGGCTTATTCACCCCTCCACTTT
few	TRBV19	TRBJ2-7	NA	CASSIARASSYEQYF	TGTGCCAGTAGTATCGCCCGGGCGAGCTCCTACGAGCAGTACTTC
NA	TRBV7-2	TRBJ2-7	NA	CASSSPSGPYEQYF	TGTGCCAGCAGTTCCCCCAGTGGGCCCTACGAGCAGTACTTC
many	TRBV6-2/TRBV6-3	TRBJ2-7	NA	CASSYVVGGEQYF	TGTGCCAGCAGTTACGTTGTGGGGGGCGAGCAGTACTTC
NA	TRBV15	TRBJ2-3	NA	CATSREEGKPLTDTQYF	TGTGCCACCAGCAGAGAAGAGGGGAAGCCCCTCACAGATACGCAGTATTTT
few	TRBV20-1	TRBJ2-3	NA	CSASGGAPADTQYF	TGCAGTGCTAGTGGCGGGGCCCCAGCAGATACGCAGTATTTT
NA	TRBV28	TRBJ1-2	NA	CASTSTETYGYTF	TGTGCCAGCACCTCGACAGAAACCTATGGCTACACCTTC
many	TRBV2	TRBJ1-4	NA	CASSWRHVATNEKLFF	TGTGCCAGCAGCTGGCGACACGTTGCAACTAATGAAAAACTGTTTTTT
NA	TRBV12-3/TRBV12-4	TRBJ2-5	NA	CASSFAGANQETQYF	TGTGCCAGCAGTTTCGCGGGGGCGAACCAAGAGACCCAGTACTTC
once	TRBV11-3	TRBJ2-7	NA	CASRFESYEQCF	TGTGCCAGCAGATTTGAATCCTACGAGCAGTGCTTC
NA	TRBV20-1	TRBJ2-7	NA	CSARVLGQLNYEQYF	TGCAGTGCTAGGGTTCTTGGACAGTTGAACTACGAGCAGTACTTC